A selection of T cell receptor beta chains follows, all from one sample in a study of blood T cell repertoires in COVID-19. Using immunoSEQ multiplex PCR, the repertoire was profiled, and TCRdb retains in-frame clones only, with some absent. The table lists 250,000 or so clones, around 86% of them singletons, with around 3% in the top ten. Source material: peripheral blood. The receptors originated from a woman between 25 and 40 years old with active or convalescent COVID-19. CDR3s include the opening cysteine and the closing phenylalanine or tryptophan. A D gene is named only where the DNA matches it firmly. Only part of the rows carry a size: once, few, many, or a class if the clone is expanded.

clone size: .
J gene: TRBJ1-5
V gene: TRBV6-2/TRBV6-3
D gene: TRBD1
CDR3 protein: CASSGTSTGILGF
CDR3 DNA: TGTGCCAGCAGCGGTACCTCGACAGGGATTCTCGGATTT

clone size: .
J gene: TRBJ1-2
V gene: TRBV6-2/TRBV6-3
D gene: .
CDR3 protein: CASSYGADYGYTF
CDR3 DNA: TGTGCCAGCAGTTACGGGGCAGACTATGGCTACACCTTC

clone size: .
J gene: TRBJ2-1
V gene: TRBV14
D gene: .
CDR3 protein: CASSQDLGSYEQFF
CDR3 DNA: TGTGCCAGCAGCCAAGATCTAGGTTCCTATGAGCAGTTCTTC

clone size: .
J gene: TRBJ2-2
V gene: TRBV11-2
D gene: TRBD1
CDR3 protein: CASSSRTGGGDTGELFF
CDR3 DNA: TGTGCCAGCAGCTCCAGGACAGGGGGAGGGGACACCGGGGAGCTGTTTTTT

clone size: .
J gene: TRBJ1-3
V gene: TRBV5-8
D gene: .
CDR3 protein: CASSSGDQRGNTIYF
CDR3 DNA: TGTGCCAGCAGCTCCGGGGATCAAAGGGGGAACACCATATATTTT

clone size: .
J gene: TRBJ1-1
V gene: TRBV15
D gene: TRBD1
CDR3 protein: CATSTRTGHAEAFF
CDR3 DNA: TGTGCCACCAGCACGCGGACAGGGCACGCTGAAGCTTTCTTT

clone size: .
J gene: TRBJ2-2
V gene: TRBV4-3
D gene: TRBD2
CDR3 protein: CASSIAGGNTGELFF
CDR3 DNA: TGCGCCAGCAGTATAGCGGGGGGGAACACCGGGGAGCTGTTTTTT

clone size: .
J gene: TRBJ2-3
V gene: TRBV5-4
D gene: .
CDR3 protein: CASSLDSSSTDTQYF
CDR3 DNA: TGTGCCAGCAGCTTAGACAGTTCTAGCACAGATACGCAGTATTTT

clone size: .
J gene: TRBJ1-1
V gene: TRBV19
D gene: .
CDR3 protein: CASSVAARGKAFF
CDR3 DNA: TGTGCCAGTAGTGTGGCAGCCCGGGGGAAAGCTTTCTTT

clone size: .
J gene: TRBJ1-3
V gene: TRBV18
D gene: .
CDR3 protein: CASSPYDSRSGNTIYF
CDR3 DNA: TGTGCCAGCTCACCATATGACAGTCGCTCTGGAAACACCATATATTTT

clone size: .
J gene: TRBJ1-2
V gene: TRBV15
D gene: .
CDR3 protein: CATSRAGYGYTF
CDR3 DNA: TGTGCCACCAGCAGAGCAGGATATGGCTACACCTTC

clone size: .
J gene: TRBJ2-1
V gene: TRBV7-2
D gene: .
CDR3 protein: CASSLTRVSYNEQFF
CDR3 DNA: TGTGCCAGCAGCTTAACCCGGGTCTCCTACAATGAGCAGTTCTTC

clone size: .
J gene: TRBJ2-7
V gene: TRBV10-1
D gene: TRBD1
CDR3 protein: CASGHRGEQYF
CDR3 DNA: TGCGCCAGCGGTCACAGGGGCGAGCAGTACTTC

clone size: few
J gene: TRBJ2-2
V gene: TRBV19
D gene: .
CDR3 protein: CASSIGVASRAGELFF
CDR3 DNA: TGTGCCAGTAGTATCGGAGTAGCAAGCAGGGCCGGGGAGCTGTTTTTT

clone size: few
J gene: TRBJ1-2
V gene: TRBV6-5
D gene: .
CDR3 protein: CASRYSSANYGYTF
CDR3 DNA: TGTGCCAGCAGGTATAGCTCCGCTAACTATGGCTACACCTTC

clone size: .
J gene: TRBJ1-3
V gene: TRBV3-1/TRBV3-2
D gene: TRBD1
CDR3 protein: CASSRPGGLGNTIYF
CDR3 DNA: TGTGCCAGCAGCCGCCCAGGGGGGCTTGGAAACACCATATATTTT

clone size: .
J gene: TRBJ2-1
V gene: TRBV10-3
D gene: TRBD1
CDR3 protein: CATQPGQGDHEQFF
CDR3 DNA: TGTGCCACCCAACCGGGACAGGGGGACCATGAGCAGTTCTTC

clone size: .
J gene: TRBJ1-6
V gene: TRBV4-1
D gene: .
CDR3 protein: CASSQGGNSPLHF
CDR3 DNA: TGCGCCAGCAGCCAAGGAGGGAACTCACCCCTCCACTTT

clone size: .
J gene: TRBJ1-2
V gene: TRBV7-3
D gene: .
CDR3 protein: CASSPLGWADLGYTF
CDR3 DNA: TGTGCCAGCAGCCCCTTAGGGTGGGCGGACTTAGGATACACCTTC

clone size: .
J gene: TRBJ1-1
V gene: TRBV5-6
D gene: TRBD1
CDR3 protein: CASSQTGGTEAFF
CDR3 DNA: TGTGCCAGCAGCCAGACAGGGGGCACTGAAGCTTTCTTT

clone size: .
J gene: TRBJ2-7
V gene: TRBV7-2
D gene: .
CDR3 protein: CASSLTGYEQYF
CDR3 DNA: TGTGCCAGCAGCTTAACGGGCTACGAGCAGTACTTC

clone size: once
J gene: TRBJ1-1
V gene: TRBV7-8
D gene: .
CDR3 protein: CASSTQTTGNTEAFF
CDR3 DNA: TGTGCCAGCAGCACGCAAACGACAGGGAACACTGAAGCTTTCTTT

clone size: .
J gene: TRBJ1-2
V gene: TRBV6-2/TRBV6-3
D gene: TRBD1
CDR3 protein: CASSFPGTGRGNGYTF
CDR3 DNA: TGTGCCAGCAGTTTCCCCGGGACAGGGCGTGGGAATGGCTACACCTTC

clone size: .
J gene: TRBJ1-1
V gene: TRBV27
D gene: .
CDR3 protein: CASSLIAAGRNTEAFF
CDR3 DNA: TGTGCCAGCAGTCTAATCGCCGCGGGGCGGAACACTGAAGCTTTCTTT

clone size: .
J gene: TRBJ2-5
V gene: TRBV9
D gene: .
CDR3 protein: CASSVGIQQETQYF
CDR3 DNA: TGTGCCAGCAGCGTAGGTATACAACAAGAGACCCAGTACTTC

clone size: .
J gene: TRBJ2-5
V gene: TRBV20-1
D gene: .
CDR3 protein: CSASGSGNQETQYF
CDR3 DNA: TGCAGTGCTAGTGGGTCCGGGAACCAAGAGACCCAGTACTTC

clone size: .
J gene: TRBJ2-7
V gene: TRBV5-3
D gene: .
CDR3 protein: CARSPSYRVVYEQYF
CDR3 DNA: TGTGCCAGAAGCCCCTCGTACAGGGTAGTCTACGAGCAGTACTTC

clone size: few
J gene: TRBJ1-5
V gene: TRBV18
D gene: TRBD1
CDR3 protein: CASSPPGQGANQPQHF
CDR3 DNA: TGTGCCAGCTCACCCCCGGGACAGGGGGCGAATCAGCCCCAGCATTTT

clone size: .
J gene: TRBJ2-5
V gene: TRBV6-5
D gene: .
CDR3 protein: CASSTGTFLGVTQYF
CDR3 DNA: TGTGCCAGCAGCACCGGGACTTTTCTAGGTGTGACCCAGTACTTC

clone size: .
J gene: TRBJ1-4
V gene: TRBV29-1
D gene: .
CDR3 protein: CSVGLRTNEKLFF
CDR3 DNA: TGCAGCGTTGGTCTTCGGACTAATGAAAAACTGTTTTTT

clone size: .
J gene: TRBJ2-3
V gene: TRBV11-1
D gene: .
CDR3 protein: CASSPRNGGGDTQYF
CDR3 DNA: TGTGCCAGCAGCCCTAGGAACGGGGGAGGTGATACGCAGTATTTT

clone size: few
J gene: TRBJ1-1
V gene: TRBV5-1
D gene: .
CDR3 protein: CASSLKMDSEAFF
CDR3 DNA: TGCGCCAGCAGCTTAAAGATGGACTCTGAAGCTTTCTTT

clone size: .
J gene: TRBJ2-3
V gene: TRBV19
D gene: TRBD1
CDR3 protein: CASSRDRLDTQYF
CDR3 DNA: TGTGCCAGCAGCCGGGACAGGCTAGATACGCAGTATTTT

clone size: .
J gene: TRBJ1-6
V gene: TRBV27
D gene: TRBD1
CDR3 protein: CASQDRGESPLHF
CDR3 DNA: TGTGCCAGCCAGGACAGGGGGGAATCACCCCTCCACTTT

clone size: .
J gene: TRBJ1-1
V gene: TRBV6-5
D gene: .
CDR3 protein: CASSLGGVSTEAFF
CDR3 DNA: TGTGCCAGCAGTCTAGGGGGGGTTTCCACTGAAGCTTTCTTT

clone size: .
J gene: TRBJ1-1
V gene: TRBV14
D gene: TRBD1
CDR3 protein: CASSENRGSAAFF
CDR3 DNA: TGTGCCAGCAGCGAGAACAGGGGATCCGCAGCTTTCTTT

clone size: .
J gene: TRBJ2-3
V gene: TRBV3-1/TRBV3-2
D gene: TRBD2
CDR3 protein: CASSLHGTSGGPTSTDTQYF
CDR3 DNA: TGTGCCAGCAGTCTACACGGGACTAGCGGGGGTCCAACTAGCACAGATACGCAGTATTTT

clone size: .
J gene: TRBJ2-3
V gene: TRBV9
D gene: .
CDR3 protein: CASSVGARADTQYF
CDR3 DNA: TGTGCCAGCAGCGTAGGAGCGAGGGCAGATACGCAGTATTTT

clone size: .
J gene: TRBJ2-7
V gene: TRBV18
D gene: TRBD1
CDR3 protein: CASSPPSRQGIEQYF
CDR3 DNA: TGTGCCAGCTCACCACCCTCCAGACAGGGAATCGAGCAGTACTTC

clone size: .
J gene: TRBJ1-1
V gene: TRBV18
D gene: .
CDR3 protein: CASSLDKNTEAFF
CDR3 DNA: TGTGCCAGCTCCCTGGACAAGAACACTGAAGCTTTCTTT

clone size: .
J gene: TRBJ1-1
V gene: TRBV6-5
D gene: TRBD1
CDR3 protein: CASRQGANTEAFF
CDR3 DNA: TGTGCCAGCAGACAGGGGGCAAACACTGAAGCTTTCTTT

clone size: .
J gene: TRBJ2-2
V gene: TRBV7-3
D gene: .
CDR3 protein: CASSTYTTGELFF
CDR3 DNA: TGTGCCAGCAGCACATACACCACCGGGGAGCTGTTTTTT

clone size: once
J gene: TRBJ2-6
V gene: TRBV5-4
D gene: TRBD1
CDR3 protein: CASGGLRDRDSSGANVLTF
CDR3 DNA: TGTGCCAGCGGGGGGTTGAGGGACAGGGATTCCTCTGGGGCCAACGTCCTGACTTTC

clone size: .
J gene: TRBJ1-1
V gene: TRBV30
D gene: TRBD1
CDR3 protein: CASSIPGQGPTEAFF
CDR3 DNA: TGTGCCTCGTCTATCCCGGGACAGGGTCCCACTGAAGCTTTCTTT

clone size: .
J gene: TRBJ2-1
V gene: TRBV10-2
D gene: .
CDR3 protein: CASSYPTGEQFF
CDR3 DNA: TGCGCCAGTTCTTACCCAACAGGGGAGCAGTTCTTC

clone size: .
J gene: TRBJ2-2
V gene: TRBV9
D gene: .
CDR3 protein: CASSVVGRNTGELFF
CDR3 DNA: TGTGCCAGCAGCGTAGTGGGGAGGAACACCGGGGAGCTGTTTTTT

clone size: .
J gene: TRBJ1-2
V gene: TRBV30
D gene: .
CDR3 protein: CAWRRQGGGYTF
CDR3 DNA: TGTGCCTGGAGGCGGCAGGGAGGTGGCTACACCTTC

clone size: .
J gene: TRBJ1-6
V gene: TRBV2
D gene: TRBD1
CDR3 protein: CASRLGQDSSPLHF
CDR3 DNA: TGTGCCAGCAGACTGGGACAGGATAGTTCACCCCTCCACTTT

clone size: .
J gene: TRBJ1-2
V gene: TRBV7-3
D gene: .
CDR3 protein: CASSSVGRDQQTF
CDR3 DNA: TGTGCCAGCAGCTCGGTGGGGAGGGACCAGCAAACCTTC

clone size: .
J gene: TRBJ2-7
V gene: TRBV15
D gene: .
CDR3 protein: CATSRRQGPHEQYF
CDR3 DNA: TGTGCCACCAGCAGGAGGCAGGGTCCCCACGAGCAGTACTTC

clone size: .
J gene: TRBJ2-7
V gene: TRBV5-1
D gene: TRBD1
CDR3 protein: CASSLTGGSDYEQYF
CDR3 DNA: TGCGCCAGCAGCTTGACAGGGGGCTCGGATTACGAGCAGTACTTC